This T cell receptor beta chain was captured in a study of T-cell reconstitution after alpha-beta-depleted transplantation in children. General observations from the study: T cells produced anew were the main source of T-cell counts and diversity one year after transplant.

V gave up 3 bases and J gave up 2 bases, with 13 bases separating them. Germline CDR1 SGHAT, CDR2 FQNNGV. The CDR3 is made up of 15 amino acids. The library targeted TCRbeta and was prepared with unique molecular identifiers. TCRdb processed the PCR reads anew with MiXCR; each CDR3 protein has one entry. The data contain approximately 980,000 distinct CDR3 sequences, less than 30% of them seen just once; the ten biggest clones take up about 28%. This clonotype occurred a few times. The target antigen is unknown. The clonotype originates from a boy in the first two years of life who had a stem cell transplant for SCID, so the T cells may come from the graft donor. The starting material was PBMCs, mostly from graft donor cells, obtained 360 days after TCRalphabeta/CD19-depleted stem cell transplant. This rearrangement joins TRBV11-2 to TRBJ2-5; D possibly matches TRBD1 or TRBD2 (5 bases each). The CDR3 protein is CASSLMGPVQETQYF. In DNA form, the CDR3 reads TGTGCCAGCAGCTTGATGGGACCGGTACAAGAGACCCAGTACTTC.